This T cell receptor (beta chain) was profiled in a study of cytomegalovirus exposure and HLA in healthy donors. Study results and limitations: It was approximately 150 TCR beta chains that were listed as cytomegalovirus-associated.

Deletions cut 0 bases from V and 5 bases from J, with 8 bases between. CDR3 length: 14 residues. CDR1 and CDR2 from the germline V gene are SGHRS and YFSETQ. PCR was performed using 60 Vbeta and 13 Jbeta primers. Clones were read by immunoSEQ multiplex PCR, and TCRdb kept only the in-frame ones, dropping some. There are 95,000 to 130,000 clones in the sample; roughly four fifths occur only once, and about 1.6% lies in the top ten. This clone has a handful of counts. Its antigen remains unknown. The chain couples TRBV5-1 to TRBJ1-4, with D tentatively TRBD1 (5 bases). Input material: PBMCs. This clonotype was obtained from a woman under 30 in good health and CMV-seronegative. The CDR3 DNA is TGCGCCAGCAGCTTGGAGGGGCCGAATGAAAAACTGTTTTTT. It translates to CASSLEGPNEKLFF. The full variable domain, in which reference TRBV5-1 and TRBJ1-4 provide the parts outside the CDR3, is KAGVTQTPRYLIKTRGQQVTLSCSPISGHRSVSWYQQTPGQGLQFLFEYFSETQRNKGNFPGRFSGRQFSNSRSEMNVSTLELGDSALYLCASSLEGPNEKLFFGSGTQLSVL.